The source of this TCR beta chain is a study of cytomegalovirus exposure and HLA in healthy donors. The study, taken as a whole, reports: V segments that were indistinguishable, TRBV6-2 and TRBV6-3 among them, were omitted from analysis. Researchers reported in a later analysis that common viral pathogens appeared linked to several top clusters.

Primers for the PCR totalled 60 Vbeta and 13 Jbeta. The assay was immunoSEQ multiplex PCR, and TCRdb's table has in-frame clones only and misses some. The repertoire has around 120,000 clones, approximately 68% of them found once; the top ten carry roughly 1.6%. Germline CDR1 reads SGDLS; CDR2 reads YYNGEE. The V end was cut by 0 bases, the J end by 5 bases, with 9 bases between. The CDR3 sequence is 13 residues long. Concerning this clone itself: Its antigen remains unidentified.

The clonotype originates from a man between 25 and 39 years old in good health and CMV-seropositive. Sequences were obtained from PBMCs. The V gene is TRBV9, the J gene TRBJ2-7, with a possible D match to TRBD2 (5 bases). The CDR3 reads CASSVAGTHEQYF. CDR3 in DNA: TGTGCCAGCAGCGTAGCGGGAACCCACGAGCAGTACTTC.